This TCR beta chain was sequenced during a study of cytomegalovirus exposure and HLA in healthy donors. Germline V CDR1 and CDR2: MGHDK, SYGVNS. This CDR3 is 15 amino acids long. Trimming left V 1 base short and J 0 bases short, with 7 bases between. It was with 60 Vbeta and 13 Jbeta primers that the PCR ran. Here immunoSEQ multiplex PCR was the method, and the copy in TCRdb shows in-frame clones only, minus some. The sample holds approximately 250,000 clones, roughly 85% seen once. The V call is TRBV25-1, the J call TRBJ2-1; D not certain. The sequencing sample was made of PBMCs. This sequence was found in a girl between 2 and 10 years old in good health and CMV-seronegative. Here the CDR3 reads CASSEFASSYNEQFF. CDR3 nucleotides: TGTGCCAGCAGTGAATTCGCGAGCTCCTACAATGAGCAGTTCTTC.